The present TCR beta chain was sequenced within a study of cytomegalovirus exposure and HLA in healthy donors. Across the study: A previous analysis identified 95 million to 140 million unique TCR beta sequences derived from around 180 million T cells. HLA-typed donors were the source of tens of millions of unique TCRs held in an early data release. Overall study results and limits: Published work reported that the classifier diagnosed cytomegalovirus status with high specificity and sensitivity. What TCR beta sequences reportedly achieved was accurate prediction of HLA-A and HLA-B alleles in most subjects.

Regarding this clone: Its matching antigen is unknown.

The CDR3 is 13 residues long. V lost 4 bases, J lost 1 base, and 10 bases lay in between. CDR1 and CDR2 from the germline V gene are SQVTM and ANQGSEA. The PCR made use of 60 Vbeta and 13 Jbeta primers. Sequenced by immunoSEQ multiplex PCR; TCRdb stores in-frame clones only, minus some. The sample gives some 150,000 clones, 75% to 80% of which show up once; around 0.7% is in the top ten. The source material was PBMCs. The chain is built from TRBV29-1 and TRBJ1-1, with D possibly TRBD1 on 6 matching bases. The source is a male donor in good health and CMV-seronegative. The CDR3 is CSVVAGANTEAFF. The DNA of the CDR3 is TGCAGCGTTGTCGCAGGGGCGAACACTGAAGCTTTCTTT.